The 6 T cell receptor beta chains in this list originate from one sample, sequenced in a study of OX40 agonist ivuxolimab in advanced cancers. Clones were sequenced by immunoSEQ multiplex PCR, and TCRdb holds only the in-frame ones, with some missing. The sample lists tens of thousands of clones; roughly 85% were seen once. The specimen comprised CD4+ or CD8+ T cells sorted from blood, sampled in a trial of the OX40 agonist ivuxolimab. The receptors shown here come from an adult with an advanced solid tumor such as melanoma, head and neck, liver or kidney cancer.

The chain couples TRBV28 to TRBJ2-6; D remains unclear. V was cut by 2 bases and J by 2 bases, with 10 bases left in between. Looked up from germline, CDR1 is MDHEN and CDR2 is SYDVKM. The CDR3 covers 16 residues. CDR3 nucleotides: TGTGCCAGCAGTTTAGTGGGAACCACTGGGGCCAACGTCCTGACTTTC. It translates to CASSLVGTTGANVLTF.

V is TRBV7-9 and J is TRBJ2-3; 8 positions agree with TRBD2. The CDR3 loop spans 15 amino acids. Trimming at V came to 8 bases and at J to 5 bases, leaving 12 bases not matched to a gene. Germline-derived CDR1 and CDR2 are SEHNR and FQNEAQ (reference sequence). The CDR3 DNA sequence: TGTGCCAGCGTAGCGGGACTCGAGAGAGTAGATACGCAGTATTTT. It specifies CASVAGLERVDTQYF.

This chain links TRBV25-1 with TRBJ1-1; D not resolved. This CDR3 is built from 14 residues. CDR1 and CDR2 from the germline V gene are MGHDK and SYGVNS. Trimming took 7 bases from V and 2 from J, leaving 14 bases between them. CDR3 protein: CASTKSGFNTEAFF. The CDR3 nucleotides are TGTGCCAGCACTAAGTCGGGGTTCAACACTGAAGCTTTCTTT.

In nucleotides, the CDR3 is TGTGCCAGCTCAGCGGGACAGGGGACCTACGAGCAGTACTTC. Translation gives CASSAGQGTYEQYF. The genes are TRBV18 and TRBJ2-7; the match to TRBD1 covers 10 bases. This CDR3 contains 14 residues. Germline lookup yields CDR1 KGHSH and CDR2 LQKENI. Trimming cost V 5 bases and J 2 bases; bases outside gene matches: 3.

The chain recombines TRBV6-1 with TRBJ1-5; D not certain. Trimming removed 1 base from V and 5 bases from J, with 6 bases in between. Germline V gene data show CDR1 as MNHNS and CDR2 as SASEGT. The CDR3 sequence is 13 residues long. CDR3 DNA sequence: TGTGCCAGCAGTGAAGGTTTGGATCAGCCCCAGCATTTT. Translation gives CASSEGLDQPQHF.

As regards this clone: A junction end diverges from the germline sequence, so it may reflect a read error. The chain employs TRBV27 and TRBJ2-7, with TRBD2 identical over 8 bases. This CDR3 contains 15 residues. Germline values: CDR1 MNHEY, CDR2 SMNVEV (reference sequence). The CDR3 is CASSSLAGSSYEQYF. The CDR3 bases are TGCGCCAGCAGTTCCCTAGCGGGTAGCTCCTACGAGCAGTACTTC.